The next 20 T cell receptor beta chains were all read from a single sample in a study of long-term antiretroviral therapy in people with HIV. Sequencing relied on immunoSEQ assay v3.0, run at survey level. Using immunoSEQ multiplex PCR, the repertoire was profiled, and TCRdb retains in-frame clones only, with some absent. The sample has approximately 32,000 clones; roughly 82% are singletons. The material sequenced was unsorted PBMCs, taken 0.3 years after starting antiretroviral therapy. The source is a man younger than 35 with HIV.

The gene calls are TRBV7-8 and TRBJ2-5, with 9 bases that match TRBD2. Germline-derived CDR1 and CDR2 are SGHVS and FQNEAQ. This CDR3 has 14 residues. The trim removed 6 bases at V and 3 bases at J, leaving 5 bases unmatched. Here the CDR3 DNA reads TGTGCCAGCAGTTCACTAGCGGGTGAAGAGACCCAGTACTTC. Translated, it gives CASSSLAGEETQYF.

For the CDR3, the DNA is TGTGCTAGTGGTCTTTGGCGGATCCCATACGAGCAGTACTTC. Translating it yields CASGLWRIPYEQYF. The chain links TRBV12-5 to TRBJ2-7, with D hard to call. Trimming removed 5 bases from V and 4 bases from J, with 15 bases in between. The V gene's germline CDR1 is LGHNT and CDR2 FRNRAP. The CDR3 loop spans 14 amino acids.

This clone was seen a handful of times. V gene TRBV7-9 combines with J gene TRBJ1-6; D unresolved. The CDR3 sequence is 14 residues long. Trimming stripped 0 bases from V and 7 bases from J, with 7 bases between. Germline assignment: CDR1 SEHNR and CDR2 FQNEAQ (reference sequence). CDR3 coding DNA: TGTGCCAGCAGCTTAGCCGCGGGGAATTCACCCCTCCACTTT. Translating gives CASSLAAGNSPLHF.

This clone has more than one count but fewer than ten. The chain recombines TRBV4-3 with TRBJ2-2; D is perhaps TRBD1 or TRBD2 (5 bases each). Trimming took 4 bases from V and 5 from J, leaving 11 bases between them. Germline lookup yields CDR1 LGHNA and CDR2 YSLEER. The CDR3 spans 14 residues. The CDR3 DNA is TGCGCCAGCAGCCCAGGGACGTGGACCGGGGAGCTGTTTTTT. Translated, it gives CASSPGTWTGELFF.

This chain uses TRBV21-1 with TRBJ2-7; the DNA was not compared with TRBD1, the D call given in the table. TRBV21-1 is marked as a pseudogene. There are 13 residues in the CDR3. The DNA for the CDR3 is TGTGCCAGCAGCACCGGACACATCTACGAGCAGTACTTC. As protein: CASSTGHIYEQYF.

The chain has TRBV4-2 and TRBJ2-2; 16 positions agree with TRBD2. V was pared by 0 bases and J by 4 bases, with 5 bases of the junction left unmatched. CDR3 size: 19 residues. The germline V gene encodes CDR1 LGHNA and CDR2 YNFKEQ. Here the CDR3 reads CASSQEGLAGGPVTGELFF. CDR3 nucleotides: TGTGCCAGCAGCCAAGAGGGACTAGCGGGGGGGCCAGTCACCGGGGAGCTGTTTTTT.

The V gene is TRBV29-1, the J gene TRBJ1-1; D gene ambiguous. Trimming shortened V by 3 bases and J by 6 bases, and 14 bases separated the two germline ends. CDR3 length equals 13 residues. Germline values: CDR1 SQVTM, CDR2 ANQGSEA. The CDR3 is CSVERRGRAEAFF. The CDR3 region has the DNA TGCAGCGTTGAGCGCCGGGGTAGGGCTGAAGCTTTCTTT.

The table lists this clone with a count of one. The V and J genes are TRBV15 and TRBJ2-3; D may be TRBD1 or TRBD2 (5 bases each). V was trimmed by 1 base and J by 5 bases, leaving 16 bases between them. This CDR3 comprises 16 residues. Germline V lookup: CDR1 LNHNV, CDR2 YYDKDF (reference sequence). The chain's CDR3 is CATSRVGRESGDTQYF. In nucleotides, the CDR3 is TGTGCCACCAGCAGAGTAGGCAGGGAGTCGGGAGATACGCAGTATTTT.

The V gene is TRBV11-2, the J gene TRBJ1-5; 7 bases fit TRBD1. This CDR3 is built from 15 residues. Per germline, CDR1 SGHAT and CDR2 FQNNGV. V gave up 1 base and J gave up 4 bases; unmatched junction bases: 4. The CDR3 reads CASSLVAGGNQPQHF. The CDR3 coding sequence is TGTGCCAGCAGCTTAGTGGCAGGGGGAAATCAGCCCCAGCATTTT.

The chain combines TRBV5-5 with TRBJ1-1; the D gene is possibly TRBD1 (6 bases). The CDR3 is 13 amino acids. Deletions cut 2 bases from V and 1 base from J, with 6 bases between. Germline CDR1 reads SGHKS; CDR2 reads YYEKEE (reference sequence). The CDR3 sequence: CASSLQGNTEAFF. The CDR3 DNA sequence: TGTGCCAGCAGCTTACAGGGGAACACTGAAGCTTTCTTT.

V and J are TRBV5-1 and TRBJ2-7; TRBD2 matches 8 bases. The V gene end was trimmed by 0 bases and the J gene end by 1 base; junction bases not matched to a gene: 6. The CDR3 is 16 residues long. Germline V gene sequence: CDR1 SGHRS, CDR2 YFSETQ. This CDR3 is CASSLGDVAGSYEQYF. CDR3 nucleotides: TGCGCCAGCAGCTTGGGTGATGTAGCGGGATCCTACGAGCAGTACTTC. The full variable domain, completed using reference TRBV5-1 and TRBJ2-7, is KAGVTQTPRYLIKTRGQQVTLSCSPISGHRSVSWYQQTPGQGLQFLFEYFSETQRNKGNFPGRFSGRQFSNSRSEMNVSTLELGDSALYLCASSLGDVAGSYEQYFGPGTRLTVT.

The chain links TRBV4-2 to TRBJ2-1, with 16 bases aligning to TRBD2. V shed 0 bases and J 4 bases; nucleotides not matched to a gene: 3. Germline-derived CDR1 and CDR2 are LGHNA and YNFKEQ. CDR3 length: 18 residues. The CDR3 here is CASSQEGTSGRGYNEQFF. As DNA, the CDR3 is TGTGCCAGCAGCCAAGAGGGGACTAGCGGGAGGGGGTACAATGAGCAGTTCTTC.

The rearrangement uses TRBV11-2 and TRBJ2-1, with 8 bases identical to TRBD2. This CDR3 contains 17 residues. With V trimmed by 3 bases and J by 9 bases, 16 bases remained unmatched. From germline, CDR1 is SGHAT and CDR2 FQNNGV. CDR3 nucleotide sequence: TGTGCCAGCAGCTTTCGGGGCTTGGGCGCCGGGGGGGTTGAGCAGTTCTTC. It yields the protein CASSFRGLGAGGVEQFF.

This clone was picked up a small number of times. The rearrangement links TRBV9 to TRBJ1-2; 7 positions match TRBD1. Germline V CDR1 and CDR2: SGDLS, YYNGEE. The CDR3 totals 15 residues. With V trimmed by 4 bases and J by 3 bases, 9 bases remained unmatched. The CDR3 nucleotides are TGTGCCAGCAGCCCGGGACAGAGCATAGACTATGGCTACACCTTC. Translated, it gives CASSPGQSIDYGYTF.

V is TRBV10-3 and J is TRBJ2-6; 13 bases are shared with TRBD2. The ends lost 6 bases at V and 0 bases at J; junction bases unmatched: 5. Per germline, CDR1 ENHRY and CDR2 SYGVKD. There are 18 residues in the CDR3. The DNA of the CDR3 is TGTGCCATCAGGGAGACTAGCGGGAGGAGCTCTGGGGCCAACGTCCTGACTTTC. Protein: CAIRETSGRSSGANVLTF.

The rearrangement links TRBV28 to TRBJ2-7; TRBD2 is a possible D gene (6 bases). Germline CDR1 is MDHEN and CDR2 is SYDVKM. CDR3 length: 18 residues. V dropped 3 bases and J dropped 4 bases, with 25 bases sitting between them. CDR3 sequence reads: CASSFLGSGTMDYYEQYF. In DNA, the CDR3 is TGTGCCAGCAGTTTTCTCGGTAGCGGAACCATGGACTATTACGAGCAGTACTTC.

In its sample, this clone was seen a few times. V and J are TRBV7-9 and TRBJ1-2, with unresolved D. This CDR3 is built from 14 residues. Trimming removed 7 bases at V and 5 bases at J, with 17 bases between. The germline gives CDR1 SEHNR, CDR2 FQNEAQ (reference sequence). The CDR3 spells CASKVNGRQYGYTF. The CDR3 DNA sequence: TGTGCCAGCAAGGTAAATGGCCGTCAGTATGGCTACACCTTC.

J is TRBJ2-5 and V is TRBV6-5; D is uncertain. Deletions cut 4 bases from V and 1 base from J, with 10 bases between. The V gene's germline CDR1 is MNHEY and CDR2 SVGAGI. The CDR3 is 14 residues long. The CDR3 coding sequence is TGTGCCAGCAGTTCCCGATGGTCCCAAGAGACCCAGTACTTC. Protein product: CASSSRWSQETQYF.

CDR3 DNA sequence: TGCGCCAGCAGCCTCCGAGTGACTAGCGGGGTTTACAATGAGCAGTTCTTC. Its protein product is CASSLRVTSGVYNEQFF. The chain recombines TRBV4-3 with TRBJ2-1; 11 nucleotides line up with TRBD2. The germline gives CDR1 LGHNA, CDR2 YSLEER. The CDR3 runs 17 residues. V lost 4 bases and J lost 4; bases outside the gene matches: 9.

The chain couples TRBV11-2 to TRBJ2-4, with TRBD1 as a possible D gene (6 bases). The ends were cut back, 5 bases at V and 8 bases at J, with 22 bases in the middle. Germline V CDR1 and CDR2: SGHAT, FQNNGV. CDR3 length: 16 amino acids. The CDR3 sequence: CASSRLRTGSGDIQYF. CDR3 DNA: TGTGCCAGCAGCCGGTTGCGTACAGGGTCTGGAGACATTCAGTACTTC.